One sample yielded the 4 T cell receptor beta chains listed below, sequenced in a study of cytomegalovirus exposure and HLA in healthy donors. Primers included in the PCR were 60 Vbeta and 13 Jbeta primers. Sequenced by immunoSEQ multiplex PCR; TCRdb stores in-frame clones only, minus some. Seen here are roughly 120,000 clones, around a tenth observed once, and the top ten hold 3%. Sequences were obtained from PBMCs. The receptors stem from a man aged 25 to 45 in good health and CMV-seronegative.

There are a few counts of this clone. The chain uses TRBV10-2 and TRBJ2-3; 14 bases agree with TRBD2. This CDR3 is 18 amino acids long. Trimming took 0 bases from V and 2 from J; bases not matched to a gene: 4. Germline V gives CDR1 WSHSY, CDR2 SAAADI. Here the CDR3 DNA reads TGCGCCAGCAGTGAGTCGGGGACTAGCGGGAGATACACAGATACGCAGTATTTT. Translated, it gives CASSESGTSGRYTDTQYF.

The gene calls are TRBV29-1 and TRBJ1-3, with a weak D call TRBD1 (5 bases). This CDR3 spans 13 amino acids. Germline V gene data show CDR1 as SQVTM and CDR2 as ANQGSEA. The germline V and J ends were trimmed by 4 bases and 1 base, with 8 bases remaining between them. The CDR3 nucleotides read TGCAGCGTTGCTGACAGTTCTGGAAACACCATATATTTT. It specifies CSVADSSGNTIYF.

The chain is built from TRBV10-3 and TRBJ1-4; 11 nucleotides agree with TRBD1. The CDR3 is 16 residues long. Germline V gene lookup returns CDR1 ENHRY and CDR2 SYGVKD. Trimming cost V 7 bases and J 8 bases; bases outside gene matches: 12. The CDR3: CAINADWTGGVEKLFF. As DNA, the CDR3 is TGTGCCATCAATGCCGACTGGACAGGGGGCGTCGAAAAACTGTTTTTT.

Here the CDR3 reads CAWSKGAGPFGELFF. DNA of the CDR3: TGTGCCTGGAGCAAAGGGGCAGGGCCGTTCGGGGAGCTGTTTTTT. V usage is TRBV30 and J usage is TRBJ2-2; a possible D gene is TRBD1 (5 bases). Germline V gene sequence: CDR1 GTSNPN, CDR2 SVGIG (reference sequence). This CDR3 is 15 amino acids long. Trimming took 3 bases from V and 7 from J, leaving 18 bases between them.